These 7 T cell receptor beta chains originate from one sample sequenced in a study of T-cell memory formation after mild COVID-19. TCRdb used MiXCR to reprocess the 5' RACE reads, holding one entry per CDR3 protein. The table lists 210,000 or so distinct CDR3 sequences, 27% of them singletons. Sequencing was done on a sample of PBMCs or a T cell subset sorted from them (not recorded which). The receptors originated from an adult woman who had mild COVID-19 (a few samples of this study predate the infection). Cell type and time point are not known.

The chain has TRBV7-9 and TRBJ1-1; no firm D call. Germline CDR1 reads SEHNR; CDR2 reads FQNEAQ (reference sequence). This CDR3 is 12 amino acids long. Trimming removed 8 bases from V and 2 bases from J, with 9 bases in between. The CDR3 nucleotides are TGTGCCAGCGGGTCAGTAAACACTGAAGCTTTCTTT. Its translation: CASGSVNTEAFF.

Only a few counts were recorded for this clonotype. The chain links TRBV29-1 to TRBJ2-5, with D possibly matching TRBD2 (7 bases). V shed 1 base and J shed 5 bases, with 14 bases lying between them. This CDR3 has 14 amino acids. Germline CDR1 reads SQVTM; CDR2 reads ANQGSEA. The CDR3 DNA reads as TGCAGCGTTGAAGTCCCGGGGGGCCAGGAGACCCAGTACTTC. It specifies CSVEVPGGQETQYF.

This clonotype was seen a handful of times. This chain connects TRBV7-2 to TRBJ1-5; TRBD1 agrees at 8 bases. The CDR3 has 14 residues. CDR1 and CDR2 (germline): SGHTA, FQGNSA. The V gene end was trimmed by 3 bases and the J gene end by 5 bases; junction bases not matched to a gene: 3. The CDR3 spells CASSLGTGDQPQHF. The CDR3 coding sequence is TGTGCCAGCAGCTTGGGGACAGGAGATCAGCCCCAGCATTTT.

This clonotype is a singleton in its sample. The chain is built from TRBV5-1 and TRBJ1-3; TRBD1 matches at 11 bases. The CDR3 totals 16 residues. J lost 1 base, V lost 4 bases, and 4 bases had no gene match. Per the germline V gene, CDR1 is SGHRS and CDR2 is YFSETQ. CDR3 protein: CASSPGTGGSGNTIYF. CDR3 nucleotides: TGCGCCAGCAGCCCCGGGACAGGGGGTTCTGGAAACACCATATATTTT. The full variable domain, rest sourced from reference TRBV5-1 and TRBJ1-3, is KAGVTQTPRYLIKTRGQQVTLSCSPISGHRSVSWYQQTPGQGLQFLFEYFSETQRNKGNFPGRFSGRQFSNSRSEMNVSTLELGDSALYLCASSPGTGGSGNTIYFGEGSWLTVV.

The chain has TRBV5-4 and TRBJ2-3, with D maybe TRBD2 (6 bases). Per the germline V gene, CDR1 is SGHNT and CDR2 is YYREEE (reference sequence). Trimming pared 4 bases from V and 6 bases from J, leaving 21 bases between. The CDR3 totals 16 residues. For the CDR3, the DNA is TGTGCCAGCAGCACGGAGGCGGGGCCCGAGGCCGATACGCAGTATTTT. Its translation is CASSTEAGPEADTQYF.

The V gene is TRBV3-1, the J gene TRBJ1-1, with 8 bases aligning to TRBD1. The V gene end was trimmed by 4 bases and the J gene end by 11 bases; junction bases not matched to a gene: 9. The CDR3 runs 13 residues. Germline values: CDR1 LGHDT, CDR2 YNNKEL (reference sequence). DNA of the CDR3: TGTGCCAGCAGCCTAAGGGGGGACAGGAGGGCTTTCTTT. Protein sequence: CASSLRGDRRAFF.

The chain combines TRBV7-8 with TRBJ2-3; 7 bases match TRBD1. CDR1 is SGHVS, CDR2 FQNEAQ, per germline. This CDR3 comprises 18 residues. Trimming took 5 bases from V and 4 from J; bases not matched to a gene: 18. The CDR3 region is CASSPGTVTYHLADTQYF. CDR3 DNA: TGTGCCAGCAGCCCCGGGACAGTTACTTATCACTTGGCAGATACGCAGTATTTT.